This T cell receptor beta chain emerged from a study of early stage breast cancer tumors. The wider study: The ER+/PR+/HER2- tumors included 7 to 9 ductal and a handful of lobular carcinomas.

General study results and limits: Comparing each tissue with blood distinguished tumor from normal in most of the 16 patients.

Notes on this clone: Its target is not known. Mismatch with germline at one junction end may stem from a read error.

Only in-frame clones appear in the TCRdb table, and some are missing; sequencing was by immunoSEQ multiplex PCR. The sample records 45,000 to 60,000 clones, over 80% being singletons. The length of the CDR3 is 13 residues. Per the germline V gene, CDR1 is MNHNY and CDR2 is SVGAGI (reference sequence). V is TRBV6-6 and J is TRBJ1-5; no reliable D call. Sequencing was done on a sample of blood. The origin of this receptor is a person aged 70 to 80 with breast cancer. The chain's CDR3 is CASSYHGRGSMDF. DNA of the CDR3: TGTGCCAGCAGTTACCATGGGCGGGGTAGTATGGATTTT.